The sequence of this TCR beta chain was determined in a study of blood T cell repertoires in COVID-19. The protocol was immunoSEQ multiplex PCR, while the TCRdb copy is restricted to in-frame clones and leaves out a portion. The sample has approximately 200,000 clones, approximately 81% seen once. Material: peripheral blood. The receptor was isolated from an elderly woman with acute or convalescent COVID-19.

The CDR3, as DNA: TGTGCCAGCAGTTATTCCGGGACTAGCGGGGGGGGCGCCTACAATGAGCAGTTCTTC. Translated, it gives CASSYSGTSGGGAYNEQFF. The chain combines TRBV6-2 or TRBV6-3 with TRBJ2-1; 16 bases map to TRBD2. After removal of 3 bases from V and 2 bases from J, the junction contained 7 bases not matched to a gene. The V gene's germline CDR1 is MNHEY and CDR2 SVGEGT. The CDR3 spans 19 residues.